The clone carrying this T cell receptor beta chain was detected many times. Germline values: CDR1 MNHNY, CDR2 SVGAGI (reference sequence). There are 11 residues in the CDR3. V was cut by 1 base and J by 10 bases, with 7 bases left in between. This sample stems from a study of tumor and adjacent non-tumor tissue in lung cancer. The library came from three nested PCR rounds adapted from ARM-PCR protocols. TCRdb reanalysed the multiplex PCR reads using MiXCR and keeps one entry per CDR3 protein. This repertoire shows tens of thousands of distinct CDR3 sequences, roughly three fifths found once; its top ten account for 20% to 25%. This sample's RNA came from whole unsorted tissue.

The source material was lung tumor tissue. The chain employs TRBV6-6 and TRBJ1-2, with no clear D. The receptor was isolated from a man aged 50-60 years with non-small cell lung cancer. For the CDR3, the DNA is TGTGCCAGCAGTTACTTAGACCACTACACCTTC. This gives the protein CASSYLDHYTF.